These T cell receptor beta chains were read from a single sample in a study of Ad26.COV2.S vaccination and SARS-CoV-2 variants. Assay used: immunoSEQ multiplex PCR; TCRdb lists only in-frame clones, some missing. The sample holds 380,000 or so clones, about four fifths seen once. Sequences were derived from peripheral blood, sampled in a trial of Ad26.COV2.S vaccine versus placebo. These receptors all stem from a person aged 18-60 years who received the Ad26.COV2.S COVID-19 vaccine or a placebo. Each CDR3 is given with its conserved first and last residue.

>14|TRBV6-6
CASSYSGADQPQHF
>15|TRBV5-5
CASSRSQVQNTEAFF
>17|TRBV6-2/TRBV6-3
CASSSGLGRISTDTQYF
>13|TRBV19
CASSWALNTEAFF
>15|TRBV7-3
CASSSGTGTYNEQFF
>13|TRBV27
CASRRDGYYEQYF
>15|TRBV18
CASSPGDRGRETQYF
>13|TRBV29-1
CSVKRGRNSPLHF
>13|TRBV6-5
CATSGQGTYEQYF
>10|TRBV20-1
CSAAYYTQYF
>14|TRBV20-1
CSASLGALNSPLHF